This T cell receptor beta chain originates from a study of blood T cell repertoires in COVID-19. The data were produced by immunoSEQ multiplex PCR, yet TCRdb's version contains in-frame clones alone and is incomplete. The table records some 140,000 clones, 80% to 90% of them present only once. Germline V gene lookup returns CDR1 SQVTM and CDR2 ANQGSEA. CDR3 size: 16 residues. Trimming cost V 1 base and J 4 bases, with 18 bases left between them. The rearrangement joins TRBV29-1 to TRBJ2-3; D is possibly TRBD2 (6 bases). The sample taken for sequencing was peripheral blood. The TCR originated in a man aged 50 to 60 with active or convalescent COVID-19. DNA for the CDR3: TGCAGCGTTGAAGGCATTGAGGGAGGCAGACCAGATACGCAGTATTTT. Protein product: CSVEGIEGGRPDTQYF.